One and the same sample provided the 19 T cell receptor beta chains below, sequenced in a study of T cell responses to AZD1222 COVID-19 vaccine. Profiling relied on immunoSEQ multiplex PCR, and the TCRdb table lists in-frame clones only, not all of them. The profile shows about 180,000 clones, around nine tenths of them singletons. This material consisted of peripheral blood, taken on day 0 of AZD1222 vaccination. The source of these receptors is an adult in good health.

The gene calls are TRBV2 and TRBJ2-5; D gene ambiguous. The CDR3 extends over 15 amino acids. Germline CDR1 reads SNHLY; CDR2 reads FYNNEI. Trimming left V 0 bases short and J 2 bases short, with 10 bases between. The CDR3 protein is CASSEASGIQETQYF. The CDR3 DNA follows: TGTGCCAGCAGTGAAGCCTCAGGTATACAAGAGACCCAGTACTTC. Combining the CDR3 with reference TRBV2 and TRBJ2-5 gives the whole variable domain EPEVTQTPSHQVTQMGQEVILRCVPISNHLYFYWYRQILGQKVEFLVSFYNNEISEKSEIFDDQFSVERPDGSNFTLKIRSTKLEDSAMYFCASSEASGIQETQYFGPGTRLLVL.

This chain joins TRBV30 and TRBJ1-5; no definite D call. The length of the CDR3 is 13 residues. Germline V CDR1 and CDR2: GTSNPN, SVGIG (reference sequence). V lost 1 base to trimming and J lost 4 bases, with 8 bases between them. CDR3 in DNA: TGTGCCTGGAGTGAGTCTAGAAATCAGCCCCAGCATTTT. Protein sequence: CAWSESRNQPQHF.

The chain uses TRBV29-1 and TRBJ2-6; TRBD1 matches 8 bases. After removal of 5 bases from V and 4 bases from J, the junction contained 4 bases not matched to a gene. This CDR3 spans 14 amino acids. Germline CDR1 is SQVTM and CDR2 is ANQGSEA. CDR3 loop: CSVSQGEGANVLTF. CDR3 nucleotide sequence: TGCAGCGTTTCACAGGGGGAAGGGGCCAACGTCCTGACTTTC.

The V and J genes are TRBV18 and TRBJ2-1, with 8 bases aligning to TRBD1. V dropped 2 bases and J dropped 7; count of bases not matched to a gene: 1. This CDR3 spans 13 amino acids. CDR1 is KGHSH, CDR2 LQKENI, per germline. CDR3 coding DNA: TGTGCCAGCTCACCAACAGGGGGTAATGAGCAGTTCTTC. Translated: CASSPTGGNEQFF.

V usage is TRBV30 and J usage is TRBJ2-1; D is possibly TRBD1 (6 bases). V gave up 3 bases and J gave up 5 bases, with 17 bases separating them. The CDR3 extends over 15 amino acids. CDR1 is GTSNPN, CDR2 SVGIG, per germline (reference sequence). CDR3 nucleotides: TGTGCCTGGAGGAACCTAGGGGGTGGCCACAATGAGCAGTTCTTC. Its protein is CAWRNLGGGHNEQFF.

V usage is TRBV29-1 and J usage is TRBJ2-5; D gene unclear. Germline V gene sequence: CDR1 SQVTM, CDR2 ANQGSEA. This CDR3 has 12 amino acids. V was shortened by 8 bases and J by 0 bases, with 10 bases between the two germline ends. CDR3 residues: CSLGANQETQYF. As DNA, the CDR3 is TGCAGCCTCGGAGCGAACCAAGAGACCCAGTACTTC.

The chain combines TRBV9 with TRBJ2-5; possibly TRBD2 for D (6 bases). CDR3 length: 15 amino acids. Between the trimmed V and J ends, which lost 0 bases and 4 bases, there was a span of 13 bases. Germline V lookup: CDR1 SGDLS, CDR2 YYNGEE. CDR3 sequence (DNA): TGTGCCAGCAGCGTAGGGGGCGGGGTGGTAGAGACCCAGTACTTC. Residues: CASSVGGGVVETQYF.

This rearrangement joins TRBV19 to TRBJ2-3; D is unclear. This CDR3 has 14 residues. Trimming shortened V by 2 bases and J by 1 base, and 7 bases separated the two germline ends. Germline V gene data show CDR1 as LNHDA and CDR2 as SQIVND (reference sequence). CDR3 bases: TGTGCCAGTAGTATATCCTCTGGCACAGATACGCAGTATTTT. This gives the protein CASSISSGTDTQYF. The complete variable domain, with remaining parts taken from reference TRBV19 and TRBJ2-3, reads DGGITQSPKYLFRKEGQNVTLSCEQNLNHDAMYWYRQDPGQGLRLIYYSQIVNDFQKGDIAEGYSVSREKKESFPLTVTSAQKNPTAFYLCASSISSGTDTQYFGPGTRLTVL.

CDR3 protein: CASSLLAGGRETQYF. The CDR3 region has the DNA TGTGCCAGCAGTCTGTTAGCGGGAGGGCGGGAGACCCAGTACTTC. The gene calls are TRBV28 and TRBJ2-5; 11 nucleotides match TRBD2. This CDR3 comprises 15 residues. With 5 bases clipped from V and 5 bases from J, the junction kept 7 bases outside the gene matches. Germline V CDR1 and CDR2: MDHEN, SYDVKM.

This chain connects TRBV6-5 to TRBJ1-1; TRBD1 is a possible D gene (5 bases). There are 14 residues in the CDR3. V was shortened by 8 bases and J by 0 bases, with 13 bases between the two germline ends. Per the germline V gene, CDR1 is MNHEY and CDR2 is SVGAGI. The CDR3 DNA sequence: TGTGCCAGCGCCTTACAGGCGTTGAACACTGAAGCTTTCTTT. Translation gives CASALQALNTEAFF.

This clone occurred a few times. The rearrangement joins TRBV5-1 to TRBJ1-4, with D possibly being TRBD1 (5 bases). Germline V gene lookup returns CDR1 SGHRS and CDR2 YFSETQ. CDR3 length equals 15 residues. V was cut by 6 bases and J by 7 bases, with 19 bases left in between. This CDR3 reads CASKADGTGGEKLFF. CDR3 DNA: TGCGCCAGCAAGGCCGACGGGACTGGAGGTGAAAAACTGTTTTTT.

This clone was recorded only once. The V gene is TRBV27, the J gene TRBJ1-6; no firm D call. V was shortened by 3 bases and J by 0 bases, with 9 bases between the two germline ends. The CDR3 runs to 16 residues. The germline V gene encodes CDR1 MNHEY and CDR2 SMNVEV (reference sequence). CDR3 protein: CASSFSSSSYNSPLHF. The CDR3 bases are TGTGCCAGCAGTTTTTCCAGCAGCTCCTATAATTCACCCCTCCACTTT.

The chain combines TRBV28 with TRBJ1-2; D is perhaps TRBD1 (6 bases). Trimming left V 6 bases short and J 4 bases short, with 12 bases between. The length of the CDR3 is 13 residues. Germline V gene data show CDR1 as MDHEN and CDR2 as SYDVKM. The CDR3 sequence: CASSPGTPYGYTF. The CDR3 region has the DNA TGTGCCAGCAGCCCCGGGACACCCTATGGCTACACCTTC.

This chain uses TRBV28 with TRBJ1-6; D is perhaps TRBD1 (5 bases). The CDR3 has 12 amino acids. V lost 10 bases and J 8 bases, leaving 12 bases between the germline ends. Germline V CDR1 and CDR2: MDHEN, SYDVKM. The CDR3 sequence: CATGAGDSPLHF. The CDR3 DNA reads TGTGCCACCGGAGCGGGGGATTCACCCCTCCACTTT. The variable domain in full, completed from reference TRBV28 and TRBJ1-6, reads DVKVTQSSRYLVKRTGEKVFLECVQDMDHENMFWYRQDPGLGLRLIYFSYDVKMKEKGDIPEGYSVSREKKERFSLILESASTNQTSMYLCATGAGDSPLHFGNGTRLTVT.

The CDR3 is CASSLRDSSYNEQFF. The CDR3 DNA reads as TGTGCCAGTAGTCTCAGAGACTCCTCCTACAATGAGCAGTTCTTC. This chain joins TRBV19 and TRBJ2-1; D gene unclear. This CDR3 spans 15 amino acids. Trimming shortened V by 5 bases and J by 0 bases, and 11 bases separated the two germline ends. Per the germline V gene, CDR1 is LNHDA and CDR2 is SQIVND (reference sequence).

The V call is TRBV11-2, the J call TRBJ2-7; D may be TRBD1 (6 bases). The CDR3 spans 14 residues. The V gene lost 4 bases and the J gene lost 1 base, with 11 bases spanning the gap. CDR1 and CDR2 from the germline V gene are SGHAT and FQNNGV. CDR3 sequence: CASSWAGASYEQYF. The CDR3 coding sequence is TGTGCCAGCAGCTGGGCAGGGGCGTCCTACGAGCAGTACTTC.

V is TRBV6-5 and J is TRBJ2-5; possibly TRBD2 for D (5 bases). CDR1 is MNHEY and CDR2 is SVGAGI in the germline V gene. There are 13 residues in the CDR3. The V and J ends lost 11 bases and 3 bases respectively, with 16 bases between them. The CDR3 DNA reads TGTGCCGGGAGACTCACCCCTAAAGAGACCCAGTACTTC. This sequence encodes CAGRLTPKETQYF.

The DNA of the CDR3 is TGTGCCAGCAGACTCCGAGGGGGCGAGCAGTACTTC. This translates into CASRLRGGEQYF. The chain combines TRBV3-1 (or the pseudogene TRBV3-2) with TRBJ2-7; D is perhaps TRBD1 (6 bases). Germline V CDR1 and CDR2: LGHDT, YNNKEL (reference sequence). The CDR3 extends over 12 amino acids. The V end was cut by 6 bases, the J end by 6 bases, with 12 bases between.

In DNA, the CDR3 is TGTGCCAGCAGCCCTGACTTTTACGAGCAGTACTTC. It translates to CASSPDFYEQYF. The chain links TRBV7-9 to TRBJ2-7; no clear D. V dropped 5 bases and J dropped 4 bases, with 9 bases sitting between them. This CDR3 contains 12 residues. CDR1 SEHNR and CDR2 FQNEAQ come from the germline V gene (reference sequence).